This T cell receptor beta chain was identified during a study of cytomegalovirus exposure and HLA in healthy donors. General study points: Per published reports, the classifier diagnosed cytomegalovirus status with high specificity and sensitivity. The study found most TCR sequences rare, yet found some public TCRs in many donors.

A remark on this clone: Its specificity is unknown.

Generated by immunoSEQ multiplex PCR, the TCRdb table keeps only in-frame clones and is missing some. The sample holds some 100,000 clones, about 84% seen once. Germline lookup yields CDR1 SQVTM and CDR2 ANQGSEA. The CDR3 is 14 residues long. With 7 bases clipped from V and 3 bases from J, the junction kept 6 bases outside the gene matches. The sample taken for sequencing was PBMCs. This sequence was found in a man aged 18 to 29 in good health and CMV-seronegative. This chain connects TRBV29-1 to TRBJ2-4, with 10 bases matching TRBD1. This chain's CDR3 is CSGGDRGVKNIQYF. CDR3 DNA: TGCAGCGGGGGGGACAGGGGAGTCAAAAACATTCAGTACTTC.